A selection of T cell receptor beta chains follows, all from one sample in a study of siplizumab effects on memory and regulatory T cells. Generated by immunoSEQ multiplex PCR, the TCRdb table keeps only in-frame clones and is missing some. The sample has about 100,000 clones, about 91% seen once. Specimen: CD4+ T cells sorted from blood. The source of these receptors is a human donor in good health. Each CDR3 is given with its conserved first and last residue. The order of the fields is CDR3 protein, CDR3 DNA, CDR3 length, D gene, clone size, J gene, V gene. The D gene is left open where the match is weak. Part of the rows lack a size; the others show once, few, many or a class for expanded clones.

CASQDRAPSYEQYF TGTGCCAGCCAAGACAGGGCTCCCTCCTACGAGCAGTACTTC 14 TRBD1 once TRBJ2-7 TRBV18
CATKGGLTDTQYF TGTGCCACTAAAGGTGGACTCACAGATACGCAGTATTTT 13 NA NA TRBJ2-3 TRBV6-5
CAISAMSRHGYTF TGTGCCATCAGTGCTATGTCACGACATGGCTACACCTTC 13 NA NA TRBJ1-2 TRBV10-3
CASSLEGGGSNQPQHF TGCGCCAGCAGCTTGGAGGGAGGGGGCTCCAATCAGCCCCAGCATTTT 16 TRBD1 NA TRBJ1-5 TRBV5-1
CASLGFSDTWRAFF TGTGCCAGCCTCGGCTTTTCCGACACCTGGCGAGCTTTCTTT 14 NA NA TRBJ1-1 TRBV5-8
CASSLVTLNTGELFF TGCGCCAGCAGCTTGGTTACTTTAAACACCGGGGAGCTGTTTTTT 15 NA NA TRBJ2-2 TRBV5-1
CASSPAAHGGYEQFF TGCGCCAGCAGCCCGGCTGCCCATGGGGGCTATGAGCAGTTCTTC 15 NA NA TRBJ2-1 TRBV5-1
CASSYTMTGQGSGANVLTF TGTGCCAGCAGCTATACAATGACCGGACAGGGTTCAGGGGCCAACGTCCTGACTTTC 19 TRBD1 NA TRBJ2-6 TRBV7-9
CASSSAATVNSPLHF TGTGCCAGTAGTAGTGCAGCAACAGTTAATTCACCCCTCCACTTT 15 NA NA TRBJ1-6 TRBV19
CASSSDRVFSPLHF TGTGCCAGCAGTTCGGACAGGGTATTCTCACCCCTCCACTTT 14 TRBD1 NA TRBJ1-6 TRBV27
CASRTGNNYEQYF TGTGCCAGTCGGACAGGAAACAACTACGAGCAGTACTTC 13 TRBD1 NA TRBJ2-7 TRBV6-1
CDGFSGNTIYF TGTGATGGTTTCTCTGGAAACACCATATATTTT 11 NA few TRBJ1-3 TRBV19
CASKEQGVPTYEQYF TGTGCCAGCAAAGAACAGGGGGTCCCTACCTACGAGCAGTACTTC 15 TRBD1 once TRBJ2-7 TRBV2
CASSDSTGAQPQHF TGTGCCAGCAGTGACAGCACAGGGGCTCAGCCCCAGCATTTT 14 TRBD1 NA TRBJ1-5 TRBV2
CASSLGQTHNEQFF TGTGCCAGCAGCTTGGGCCAAACCCACAATGAGCAGTTCTTC 14 NA NA TRBJ2-1 TRBV5-4
CASSQEGHTYEQYF TGCGCCAGCAGCCAAGAGGGACACACCTACGAGCAGTACTTC 14 NA NA TRBJ2-7 TRBV4-1
CASSPQAEVSGNTIYF TGTGCCAGCAGCCCCCAGGCGGAGGTCTCTGGAAACACCATATATTTT 16 NA few TRBJ1-3 TRBV7-8
CASRGLAGARDTQYF TGTGCCAGTAGGGGACTAGCGGGGGCCCGAGATACGCAGTATTTT 15 TRBD2 NA TRBJ2-3 TRBV19
CSARVRGGYTF TGCAGTGCTAGAGTCCGGGGAGGCTACACCTTC 11 NA NA TRBJ1-2 TRBV20-1
CASSYITPPWNSSYNEQFF TGTGCCAGCAGCTATATTACTCCCCCGTGGAACAGCTCCTACAATGAGCAGTTCTTC 19 NA once TRBJ2-1 TRBV5-6
CAWSVAGFSAAFF TGTGCCTGGAGTGTTGCGGGGTTTTCCGCGGCTTTCTTT 13 NA NA TRBJ1-1 TRBV30
CASSPASRRNTEAFF TGTGCCAGCTCACCGGCCTCTCGGAGGAACACTGAAGCTTTCTTT 15 NA NA TRBJ1-1 TRBV18
CASSKMTGTPEKYTEAFF TGCGCCAGCAGCAAAATGACAGGGACTCCCGAGAAGTACACTGAAGCTTTCTTT 18 TRBD1 NA TRBJ1-1 TRBV5-1